Following are 25 T cell receptor beta chains from one sample sequenced in a study of blood T cell repertoires in COVID-19. TCRdb keeps only in-frame clones here, not all; method: immunoSEQ multiplex PCR. The sample yields some 500,000 clones, 85% to 90% seen once. The specimen sequenced was PBMCs or T cells enriched from blood (not recorded which). The receptors were sampled from a middle-aged woman who had recovered from COVID-19.

J is TRBJ1-1 and V is TRBV5-6; D gene unclear. V lost 0 bases and J 4 bases, leaving 13 bases between the germline ends. Germline assignment: CDR1 SGHDT and CDR2 YYEEEE. This CDR3 has 15 amino acids. CDR3 DNA sequence: TGTGCCAGCAGCTTGGTAGGAGAGGTGGGCACTGAAGCTTTCTTT. Encoded protein: CASSLVGEVGTEAFF.

The chain carries TRBV5-1 and TRBJ1-1; TRBD1 matches 9 bases. Germline V gives CDR1 SGHRS, CDR2 YFSETQ. This CDR3 comprises 16 residues. Germline trimming cut 2 bases from V and 1 base from J; bases unmatched to any gene: 6. The CDR3 DNA follows: TGCGCCAGCAGCTTACAAACGGGACAGGGGAACACTGAAGCTTTCTTT. Its protein product is CASSLQTGQGNTEAFF. Complete variable domain (other parts from reference TRBV5-1 and TRBJ1-1): KAGVTQTPRYLIKTRGQQVTLSCSPISGHRSVSWYQQTPGQGLQFLFEYFSETQRNKGNFPGRFSGRQFSNSRSEMNVSTLELGDSALYLCASSLQTGQGNTEAFFGQGTRLTVV.

This chain links TRBV9 with TRBJ2-2, with 7 bases lining up with TRBD1. The CDR3 is 15 amino acids. The V segment lost 0 bases and the J segment 6 bases; nucleotides outside the gene matches: 5. Per the germline V gene, CDR1 is SGDLS and CDR2 is YYNGEE. The CDR3 region is CASSVGGQSPGELFF. The CDR3 coding sequence is TGTGCCAGCAGCGTAGGGGGACAGTCGCCCGGGGAGCTGTTTTTT.

The chain uses TRBV7-2 and TRBJ1-2; D is undetermined. Germline V CDR1 and CDR2: SGHTA, FQGNSA. V gave up 5 bases and J gave up 0 bases, with 7 bases separating them. The CDR3 loop spans 13 amino acids. The CDR3: CASSTTANYGYTF. The CDR3 DNA reads as TGTGCCAGCAGCACCACAGCTAACTATGGCTACACCTTC.

About this clone itself: The sample carries other DNA sequences with the same CDR3. The rearrangement joins TRBV29-1 to TRBJ1-2; 8 nucleotides agree with TRBD1. The length of the CDR3 is 11 residues. Germline CDR1 is SQVTM and CDR2 is ANQGSEA. V was pared by 6 bases and J by 5 bases, with 2 bases of the junction left unmatched. The CDR3 nucleotides read TGCAGCGTAAGACAGGGGTATGGCTACACCTTC. Its translation is CSVRQGYGYTF.

This clone has just one count. This chain uses TRBV2 with TRBJ2-1; unclear D gene. The V gene's germline CDR1 is SNHLY and CDR2 FYNNEI. This CDR3 has 15 residues. V shed 3 bases and J shed 0 bases, with 9 bases lying between them. The CDR3 protein is CASSDAASSYNEQFF. CDR3 DNA sequence: TGTGCCAGCAGTGACGCAGCGAGCTCCTACAATGAGCAGTTCTTC.

This chain's CDR3 is CASSVAVGQGKTYEQYF. The CDR3 DNA follows: TGTGCCAGCAGCGTAGCTGTTGGACAGGGTAAAACCTACGAGCAGTACTTC. V is TRBV9 and J is TRBJ2-7; 8 bases are a match to TRBD1. The CDR3 covers 17 residues. The J segment lost 2 bases and the V segment lost 0 bases, leaving 10 bases of the junction unmatched. Germline-derived CDR1 and CDR2 are SGDLS and YYNGEE.

As regards this clone: The identical CDR3 is also encoded by other nucleotide sequences in the sample. This sequence joins TRBV3-1 (or the pseudogene TRBV3-2) and TRBJ1-1, with unresolved D. The V and J ends lost 1 base and 1 base respectively, with 7 bases between them. Germline loops: CDR1 LGHDT, CDR2 YNNKEL (reference sequence). The CDR3 is made up of 14 amino acids. CDR3 loop: CASSQGSGNTEAFF. The CDR3 DNA reads as TGTGCCAGCAGCCAAGGGTCGGGGAACACTGAAGCTTTCTTT.

V and J are TRBV9 and TRBJ1-2; D may be TRBD1 (6 bases). This CDR3 has 16 residues. CDR1 and CDR2 from the germline V gene are SGDLS and YYNGEE. V was cut by 6 bases and J by 4 bases, with 22 bases left in between. The DNA for the CDR3 is TGTGCCAGCAAGGGGACATCCCCCGCCCGAGGCTATGGCTACACCTTC. Residues: CASKGTSPARGYGYTF.

This rearrangement joins TRBV11-2 to TRBJ1-2; D is possibly TRBD1 (6 bases). CDR3 length: 14 residues. Germline V lookup: CDR1 SGHAT, CDR2 FQNNGV. The ends were cut back, 1 base at V and 7 bases at J, with 13 bases in the middle. CDR3 coding DNA: TGTGCCAGCAGCTTAGGAGGGGGGGCGCGTGGCTACACCTTC. As protein: CASSLGGGARGYTF.

This chain joins TRBV30 and TRBJ1-1; perhaps TRBD1 as D (5 bases). V was trimmed by 5 bases and J by 5 bases, leaving 12 bases between them. This CDR3 has 12 residues. Germline V gene data show CDR1 as GTSNPN and CDR2 as SVGIG (reference sequence). CDR3: CAWAFPGTEAFF. The DNA of the CDR3 is TGTGCCTGGGCATTTCCAGGGACTGAAGCTTTCTTT.

The CDR3: CASSILAGSNEQFF. CDR3 sequence (DNA): TGTGCCAGTAGTATACTAGCGGGTAGCAATGAGCAGTTCTTC. V and J are TRBV19 and TRBJ2-1, with 8 bases fitting TRBD2. Trimming at V came to 2 bases and at J to 6 bases, leaving 3 bases not matched to a gene. The CDR3 sequence is 14 residues long. Germline loops: CDR1 LNHDA, CDR2 SQIVND (reference sequence).

This sequence joins TRBV4-3 and TRBJ2-5, with 7 bases fitting TRBD2. CDR1 is LGHNA and CDR2 is YSLEER in the germline V gene. Trimming at V came to 0 bases and at J to 2 bases, leaving 9 bases not matched to a gene. CDR3 length: 17 amino acids. CDR3 coding DNA: TGCGCCAGCAGCCAAGACCTGAGCGGGGAGAAACAAGAGACCCAGTACTTC. Amino acids: CASSQDLSGEKQETQYF.

V usage is TRBV10-3 and J usage is TRBJ1-3, with no clear D. CDR1 ENHRY and CDR2 SYGVKD come from the germline V gene. Trimming left V 4 bases short and J 4 bases short, with 5 bases between. The CDR3 contains 12 residues. The CDR3 DNA follows: TGTGCCATCAGTGTCGGGGGAAACACCATATATTTT. Protein sequence: CAISVGGNTIYF.

CDR3 in amino acids: CASSLGQLWGGYTF. The DNA of the CDR3 is TGTGCCAGCAGCCTCGGACAGCTGTGGGGCGGCTACACCTTC. The V and J genes are TRBV2 and TRBJ1-2; perhaps TRBD1 as D (6 bases). The germline V gene has CDR1 SNHLY and CDR2 FYNNEI. CDR3 length: 14 residues. Trimming stripped 6 bases from V and 8 bases from J, with 19 bases between.

The chain couples TRBV4-3 to TRBJ2-7; D might be TRBD1 (5 bases). The length of the CDR3 is 16 residues. The V and J ends lost 0 bases and 3 bases respectively, with 15 bases between them. CDR1 is LGHNA, CDR2 YSLEER, per germline. CDR3 nucleotides: TGCGCCAGCAGCCAAGATGTCAACATTAGGGGCTACGAGCAGTACTTC. This sequence encodes CASSQDVNIRGYEQYF.

The rearrangement uses TRBV7-6 and TRBJ1-1; TRBD1 aligns across 7 bases. The CDR3 consists of 15 residues. The trim removed 5 bases at V and 2 bases at J, leaving 8 bases unmatched. Germline V gives CDR1 SGHVS, CDR2 FNYEAQ. The CDR3 loop reads CASSPRDRGNTEAFF. CDR3 nucleotide sequence: TGTGCCAGCAGCCCCAGGGACAGAGGTAACACTGAAGCTTTCTTT.

V is TRBV5-1 and J is TRBJ2-3, with no clear D. CDR1 is SGHRS, CDR2 YFSETQ, per germline. V gave up 5 bases and J gave up 2 bases, with 9 bases separating them. The length of the CDR3 is 13 residues. The CDR3 reads CASSPPVTDTQYF. CDR3 DNA sequence: TGCGCCAGCAGTCCCCCAGTCACAGATACGCAGTATTTT.

The CDR3 nucleotides are TGTGCCACCAGCAGAGGAATGAGTGAGCAGTTCTTC. This gives the protein CATSRGMSEQFF. The V call is TRBV15, the J call TRBJ2-1; D gene uncertain. With 1 base removed from V and 9 bases from J, the gap between germline ends came to 7 bases. This CDR3 is built from 12 residues. Looked up from germline, CDR1 is LNHNV and CDR2 is YYDKDF (reference sequence).

The V and J genes are TRBV12-3 or TRBV12-4 and TRBJ1-5, with D uncertain. This CDR3 is built from 12 residues. V lost 1 base and J 10 bases, leaving 8 bases between the germline ends. The CDR3 coding sequence is TGTGCCAGCAGTTTAGGGAGTCAACCCCAGCATTTT. Translation gives CASSLGSQPQHF.

This chain links TRBV4-3 with TRBJ1-5, with 7 bases fitting TRBD1. The CDR3 is 13 amino acids. Trimming at V came to 5 bases and at J to 7 bases, leaving 5 bases not matched to a gene. Germline values: CDR1 LGHNA, CDR2 YSLEER. This CDR3 is CASSTGVGQPQHF. CDR3 DNA sequence: TGCGCCAGCAGCACAGGGGTAGGGCAGCCCCAGCATTTT.

The count of this clone is one. This chain joins TRBV18 and TRBJ2-7, with 7 bases fitting TRBD1. V lost 1 base, J lost 7 bases, and 10 bases stayed unmatched. Germline CDR1 reads KGHSH; CDR2 reads LQKENI. There are 15 residues in the CDR3. The CDR3 DNA reads as TGTGCCAGCTCACCACGACAGGGTTCTCGCGGAGAGCAGTACTTC. It codes for CASSPRQGSRGEQYF.

V is TRBV18 and J is TRBJ1-2; the D is unclear. The V gene lost 3 bases and the J gene lost 7 bases, with 18 bases spanning the gap. This CDR3 has 15 amino acids. The V gene's germline CDR1 is KGHSH and CDR2 LQKENI. The CDR3 loop reads CASSPPSAGGSGYTF. For the CDR3, the DNA is TGTGCCAGCTCACCCCCCTCGGCGGGTGGTAGTGGCTACACCTTC.

This chain joins TRBV7-2 and TRBJ1-2; D is ambiguous. CDR3 length equals 15 residues. Trimming took 1 base from V and 5 from J, leaving 14 bases between them. Germline V gives CDR1 SGHTA, CDR2 FQGNSA. In DNA form, the CDR3 reads TGTGCCAGCAGCTTAGATCTCCCTGGGAGGTATGGCTACACCTTC. Its translation is CASSLDLPGRYGYTF.

This clone appeared once. The rearrangement joins TRBV5-1 to TRBJ1-6; possible D gene TRBD1, 6 bases. CDR1 is SGHRS and CDR2 is YFSETQ in the germline V gene. The CDR3 covers 14 residues. Deletions cut 1 base from V and 9 bases from J, with 11 bases between. This CDR3 reads CASSLRGGSSPLHF. The CDR3 nucleotides are TGCGCCAGCAGCTTGCGGGGGGGCTCTTCACCCCTCCACTTT.